The 11 T cell receptor beta chains listed next were all sequenced from one sample in a study of cytomegalovirus exposure and HLA in healthy donors. A multiplex PCR was run with 60 Vbeta primers and 13 Jbeta primers. TCRdb's copy holds only in-frame clones and misses some; the assay was immunoSEQ multiplex PCR. The table includes about 170,000 clones, roughly 70% detected once. The sample comprised PBMCs. Every receptor here comes from a man in his forties or fifties in good health and CMV-seropositive.

J is TRBJ1-4 and V is TRBV27, with TRBD1 matching 12 bases. V gave up 3 bases and J gave up 2 bases; unmatched junction bases: 4. CDR3 length: 17 residues. Germline V gene sequence: CDR1 MNHEY, CDR2 SMNVEV (reference sequence). The CDR3 DNA is TGTGCCAGCAGTTTGGTGGGACAGGGGGCCACTAATGAAAAACTGTTTTTT. Its protein is CASSLVGQGATNEKLFF.

The V call is TRBV2, the J call TRBJ2-7, with D possibly TRBD2 on 5 matching bases. From germline, CDR1 is SNHLY and CDR2 FYNNEI. CDR3 size: 14 residues. V was trimmed by 6 bases and J by 2 bases, leaving 14 bases between them. The CDR3 sequence: CASRGGRDPYEQYF. The CDR3 DNA reads TGTGCCAGCAGAGGCGGCCGGGATCCCTACGAGCAGTACTTC.

This chain connects TRBV7-9 to TRBJ1-2, with D possibly being TRBD1 (6 bases). Germline CDR1 SEHNR, CDR2 FQNEAQ (reference sequence). The ends were cut back, 5 bases at V and 4 bases at J, with 14 bases in the middle. The CDR3 consists of 14 residues. In nucleotides, the CDR3 is TGTGCCAGCAGCCAAAACAGGGCGGGCTATGGCTACACCTTC. Residues: CASSQNRAGYGYTF.

The chain carries TRBV10-3 and TRBJ2-7, with 14 bases matching TRBD2. The CDR3 has 17 amino acids. Germline V gene sequence: CDR1 ENHRY, CDR2 SYGVKD. V shed 3 bases and J 7 bases; nucleotides not matched to a gene: 11. This chain's CDR3 is CAISEIKGLAGVGEQYF. The DNA for the CDR3 is TGTGCCATCAGTGAAATAAAGGGACTAGCGGGGGTTGGGGAGCAGTACTTC.

The table lists this clone with a few counts. The V gene is TRBV10-3, the J gene TRBJ1-6; TRBD1 is a possible D gene (5 bases). The germline V and J ends were trimmed by 0 bases and 9 bases, with 15 bases remaining between them. Germline CDR1 ENHRY, CDR2 SYGVKD. The CDR3 extends over 16 amino acids. CDR3 bases: TGTGCCATCAGTGAGTCGGGGACGGGAGGAAGTTCACCCCTCCACTTT. Protein sequence: CAISESGTGGSSPLHF.

This chain uses TRBV9 with TRBJ2-3, with 10 positions matching TRBD2. The CDR3 runs 16 residues. J was trimmed by 1 base and V by 2 bases; bases with no gene match: 4. Germline-derived CDR1 and CDR2 are SGDLS and YYNGEE. The CDR3 here is CASSVSGGAGTDTQYF. The CDR3 region has the DNA TGTGCCAGCAGCGTCAGCGGGGGGGCCGGCACAGATACGCAGTATTTT.

The chain uses TRBV5-4 and TRBJ1-2; D remains unclear. Per the germline V gene, CDR1 is SGHNT and CDR2 is YYREEE (reference sequence). The germline V and J ends were trimmed by 0 bases and 5 bases, with 8 bases remaining between them. This CDR3 has 13 amino acids. CDR3 nucleotide sequence: TGTGCCAGCAGCTTGGTTTCAGGTTATGGCTACACCTTC. Encoded protein: CASSLVSGYGYTF.

This sequence joins TRBV15 and TRBJ2-2; no firm D call. V lost 8 bases, J lost 0 bases, and 13 bases lay in between. This CDR3 is 15 amino acids long. Looked up from germline, CDR1 is LNHNV and CDR2 is YYDKDF (reference sequence). For the CDR3, the DNA is TGTGCCACCCACCCAGCCCGGGCGAACACCGGGGAGCTGTTTTTT. Encoded protein: CATHPARANTGELFF.

The CDR3 DNA reads as TGTGCCATCTCAGGGGGCGACCCCTATGGCTACACCTTC. Its translation: CAISGGDPYGYTF. V usage is TRBV10-3 and J usage is TRBJ1-2, with 8 nucleotides matching TRBD1. This CDR3 region has 13 residues. CDR1 ENHRY and CDR2 SYGVKD come from the germline V gene. With 8 bases clipped from V and 4 bases from J, the junction kept 6 bases outside the gene matches.

This chain joins TRBV19 and TRBJ1-2; 10 bases map to TRBD1. V lost 1 base, J lost 8 bases, and 4 bases stayed unmatched. Germline lookup yields CDR1 LNHDA and CDR2 SQIVND (reference sequence). The CDR3 is made up of 14 amino acids. In nucleotides, the CDR3 is TGTGCCAGTAGTATAGGCGACAGGGGGCGAGGCTACACCTTC. It translates to CASSIGDRGRGYTF.

This clone was seen a handful of times. V is TRBV7-9 and J is TRBJ2-7, with D possibly being TRBD1 (6 bases). This CDR3 has 15 amino acids. Trimming took off 1 base at V and 5 bases at J, with 15 bases between the two ends. The V gene's germline CDR1 is SEHNR and CDR2 FQNEAQ (reference sequence). The chain's CDR3 is CASSLDFSRGDEQYF. The CDR3 nucleotides are TGTGCCAGCAGCTTAGATTTCTCCAGGGGCGACGAGCAGTACTTC.